This T cell receptor (beta chain) was observed in a study of T cell changes during pregnancy in multiple sclerosis. V was pared by 5 bases and J by 4 bases, with 8 bases between. Germline values: CDR1 SGHRS, CDR2 YFSETQ. The CDR3 contains 12 residues. Assay used: immunoSEQ multiplex PCR; TCRdb lists only in-frame clones, some missing. The table includes around 72,000 clones, 91% detected once. The TCR comes from a female donor in good health, enrolled as a control in a pregnancy study. This rearrangement joins TRBV5-1 to TRBJ2-3; D is unclear. Specimen: peripheral blood, collected in the third trimester of pregnancy. The CDR3: CASSLSADTQYF. In DNA, the CDR3 is TGCGCCAGCAGTCTTTCGGCAGATACGCAGTATTTT.